The sequence of this TCR beta chain was determined in a study of blood T cell repertoires in COVID-19. Background on the study: COVID-19 samples from acute and convalescent phases originated in the United States, Italy and Spain.

The table came from immunoSEQ multiplex PCR; TCRdb's copy has only in-frame clones and leaves some out. Of approximately 170,000 clones in the sample, under 90% were seen once. Participants, about 18 to 90 years old, spanned some 23 US areas. Clinical history reported by participants formed the basis on which cohorts were assigned. Before being deemed recovered, Cohort 3 donors had two negative PCRs, clearance, or symptom resolution. The sequence derives from a woman aged 45 to 65 who had recovered from COVID-19. Source material: PBMCs or T cells enriched from blood (not recorded which).

The chain's CDR3 is CASSWTGQGRGYTF. CDR3 coding DNA: TGTGCCAGCAGCTGGACTGGACAGGGACGTGGCTACACCTTC. The chain employs TRBV5-4 and TRBJ1-2; 8 nucleotides align to TRBD1. The J segment lost 7 bases and the V segment lost 3 bases, leaving 8 bases of the junction unmatched. Germline CDR1 reads SGHNT; CDR2 reads YYREEE (reference sequence). The CDR3 extends over 14 amino acids.